These 19 T cell receptor beta chains were all obtained from the same sample, sequenced in a study of cytomegalovirus exposure and HLA in healthy donors. Clones were read by immunoSEQ multiplex PCR, and TCRdb kept only the in-frame ones, dropping some. This sample has around 70,000 clones, with 85% to 95% found just once. The material sequenced was PBMCs. Receptors were obtained from a woman in her late teens or twenties in good health and CMV-seropositive.

V is TRBV5-1 and J is TRBJ1-1; 7 nucleotides align to TRBD1. The CDR3 length is 14 residues. J lost 6 bases, V lost 0 bases, and 5 bases had no gene match. Germline V lookup: CDR1 SGHRS, CDR2 YFSETQ. The CDR3 spells CASSLAGGSSEAFF. The CDR3 DNA reads as TGCGCCAGCAGCTTGGCAGGGGGTAGTTCTGAAGCTTTCTTT.

The chain joins TRBV11-2 to TRBJ2-7; no reliable D call. The CDR3 length is 17 residues. Trimming left V 3 bases short and J 2 bases short, with 20 bases between. Germline V CDR1 and CDR2: SGHAT, FQNNGV. For the CDR3, the DNA is TGTGCCAGCAGCTTTTCTTATACGCAGAACAGAACCTACGAGCAGTACTTC. Protein: CASSFSYTQNRTYEQYF.

The chain has TRBV4-3 and TRBJ1-5; no reliable D call. CDR1 and CDR2 from the germline V gene are LGHNA and YSLEER. V was trimmed by 4 bases and J by 0 bases, leaving 10 bases between them. The CDR3 spans 15 residues. This CDR3 reads CASSPFGPSNQPQHF. The CDR3 region has the DNA TGCGCCAGCAGCCCGTTTGGGCCTAGCAATCAGCCCCAGCATTTT.

This clone was recorded once. This chain joins TRBV4-1 and TRBJ1-6, with D maybe TRBD1 (5 bases). CDR3 size: 17 residues. Germline CDR1 and CDR2: MGHRA and YSYEKL. The V end lost 3 bases, the J end lost 6 bases, and 18 bases lay between the germline ends. The CDR3 DNA is TGCGCCAGCAGCCAGGAGGGCCGGGGGACCCGTAATTCACCCCTCCACTTT. Its translation is CASSQEGRGTRNSPLHF.

The chain couples TRBV19 to TRBJ2-7; 7 nucleotides align to TRBD1. CDR3 size: 14 residues. Germline V lookup: CDR1 LNHDA, CDR2 SQIVND (reference sequence). V was pared by 6 bases and J by 9 bases, with 14 bases of the junction left unmatched. The CDR3 sequence: CASSLLGDSAPQYF. The CDR3 DNA is TGTGCCAGTAGCCTTCTGGGGGACAGCGCCCCGCAGTACTTC.

A single count supports this clone. The gene calls are TRBV5-4 and TRBJ1-1; TRBD1 might be the D (6 bases). V lost 2 bases, J lost 5 bases, and 13 bases lay in between. This CDR3 is 14 amino acids long. Germline V gene sequence: CDR1 SGHNT, CDR2 YYREEE (reference sequence). CDR3 nucleotides: TGTGCCAGCAGCTTCGGAACAGGGCAGACTGAAGCTTTCTTT. Protein sequence: CASSFGTGQTEAFF.

On this clone itself: Other DNA sequences in the same sample also yield this CDR3. The chain couples TRBV19 to TRBJ2-7; 11 bases are a match to TRBD1. V shed 4 bases and J 3 bases; nucleotides not matched to a gene: 2. The CDR3 is 14 amino acids. Germline V gene lookup returns CDR1 LNHDA and CDR2 SQIVND (reference sequence). The CDR3 region is CASSTGTGGYEQYF. CDR3 nucleotides: TGTGCCAGTAGTACCGGGACAGGGGGCTACGAGCAGTACTTC.

This chain links TRBV7-3 with TRBJ2-2; tentative D call: TRBD2 (6 bases). Trimming cost V 5 bases and J 3 bases, with 16 bases left between them. Germline assignment: CDR1 SGHTA and CDR2 FQGTGA. The CDR3 loop spans 16 amino acids. The CDR3 DNA follows: TGTGCCAGCAGCCCATCCCCGGGACTTTACACCGGGGAGCTGTTTTTT. This translates into CASSPSPGLYTGELFF.

This clone was counted once. The rearrangement links TRBV4-3 to TRBJ2-1; TRBD1 is a possible D gene (5 bases). V was shortened by 0 bases and J by 3 bases, with 6 bases between the two germline ends. The CDR3 runs to 14 residues. Germline CDR1 LGHNA, CDR2 YSLEER. Here the CDR3 DNA reads TGCGCCAGCAGCCAAGAGACAGACTACAATGAGCAGTTCTTC. Encoded protein: CASSQETDYNEQFF.

This rearrangement joins TRBV7-8 to TRBJ1-4; 7 nucleotides match TRBD1. Germline V CDR1 and CDR2: SGHVS, FQNEAQ. The CDR3 is 15 amino acids. V dropped 2 bases and J dropped 4; count of bases not matched to a gene: 4. The CDR3 spells CASSLSGGGNEKLFF. Here the CDR3 DNA reads TGTGCCAGCAGCTTATCAGGGGGTGGTAATGAAAAACTGTTTTTT.

The chain uses TRBV7-6 and TRBJ1-5; weak D call: TRBD1 (6 bases). CDR1 is SGHVS, CDR2 FNYEAQ, per germline. V was clipped by 5 bases and J by 1 base, with 15 bases between them. The CDR3 is made up of 16 amino acids. The chain's CDR3 is CASSSTGSRSNQPQHF. As DNA, the CDR3 is TGTGCCAGCAGCAGCACAGGGAGCAGAAGCAATCAGCCCCAGCATTTT. The full variable domain, in which reference TRBV7-6 and TRBJ1-5 provide the parts outside the CDR3, is GAGVSQSPRYKVTKRGQDVALRCDPISGHVSLYWYRQALGQGPEFLTYFNYEAQQDKSGLPNDRFSAERPEGSISTLTIQRTEQRDSAMYRCASSSTGSRSNQPQHFGDGTRLSIL.

This clone was recorded once. The V call is TRBV7-6, the J call TRBJ1-4; TRBD1 agrees at 9 bases. The CDR3 length is 15 residues. After removal of 5 bases from V and 11 bases from J, the junction contained 12 bases not matched to a gene. CDR1 is SGHVS, CDR2 FNYEAQ, per germline. Here the CDR3 DNA reads TGTGCCAGCAGCCGAACCCTGGACAGGGGCGCCAAACTGTTTTTT. It is translated as CASSRTLDRGAKLFF.

On this clone itself: Sequence at one end of the junction differs from germline and may be a read error. Other DNA sequences from this sample encode an identical CDR3 as well. The CDR3 DNA is TGCGCCAGCAGCTTGGGGACAGTGAACACTGGGGAGCTGTTTTTT. Its protein product is CASSLGTVNTGELFF. This chain joins TRBV5-1 and TRBJ2-2; possibly TRBD1 for D (6 bases). There are 15 residues in the CDR3. Germline V CDR1 and CDR2: SGHRS, YFSETQ.

This chain connects TRBV4-1 to TRBJ2-2, with 10 nucleotides matching TRBD1. This CDR3 is 16 amino acids long. V gave up 0 bases and J gave up 4 bases; unmatched junction bases: 2. Germline CDR1 MGHRA, CDR2 YSYEKL. For the CDR3, the DNA is TGCGCCAGCAGCCAAGAAGGGGACAGGGGCACCGGGGAGCTGTTTTTT. As protein: CASSQEGDRGTGELFF.

This clone was seen once. The chain employs TRBV7-2 and TRBJ2-7, with 7 bases matching TRBD1. CDR3 size: 16 residues. Germline CDR1 reads SGHTA; CDR2 reads FQGNSA. Trimming cost V 2 bases and J 1 base; bases outside gene matches: 8. CDR3 bases: TGTGCCAGCAGCTTATGGCAGGGACAGTCGTCCTACGAGCAGTACTTC. Translation: CASSLWQGQSSYEQYF.

The chain couples TRBV18 to TRBJ2-1; TRBD1 aligns across 7 bases. Germline trimming cut 3 bases from V and 5 bases from J; bases unmatched to any gene: 7. There are 15 residues in the CDR3. Germline lookup yields CDR1 KGHSH and CDR2 LQKENI. For the CDR3, the DNA is TGTGCCAGCTCACCCCCGGGACAGCGCCACAATGAGCAGTTCTTC. Its protein product is CASSPPGQRHNEQFF.

The rearrangement links TRBV5-6 to TRBJ1-6; D perhaps matches TRBD1 (5 bases). The germline V and J ends were trimmed by 4 bases and 0 bases, with 11 bases remaining between them. The CDR3 has 16 amino acids. CDR1 and CDR2 from the germline V gene are SGHDT and YYEEEE. CDR3: CASSLDTSSYNSPLHF. The DNA for the CDR3 is TGTGCCAGCAGCCTGGACACAAGCTCCTATAATTCACCCCTCCACTTT.

The chain recombines TRBV7-2 with TRBJ1-2; D gene uncertain. Per the germline V gene, CDR1 is SGHTA and CDR2 is FQGNSA. V was pared by 6 bases and J by 1 base, with 12 bases between. This CDR3 is 14 amino acids long. The CDR3 sequence: CASSPGSFNYGYTF. The CDR3 DNA is TGTGCCAGCAGTCCCGGGTCCTTTAACTATGGCTACACCTTC.

This clone was counted a single time. The gene calls are TRBV7-2 and TRBJ2-6, with 7 bases identical to TRBD1. V lost 1 base and J lost 5; bases outside the gene matches: 11. CDR1 is SGHTA, CDR2 FQGNSA, per germline. The CDR3 covers 18 residues. CDR3 sequence (DNA): TGTGCCAGCAGCTTAGAAGGGACAGATTTTCCCTGGGCCAACGTCCTGACTTTC. Encoded protein: CASSLEGTDFPWANVLTF.